Below are 13 T cell receptor beta chains sequenced from a single sample in a study of identical twins. In TCRdb, the 5' RACE reads were re-called with MiXCR into one record per CDR3 protein. The profile covers about 220,000 distinct CDR3 sequences, with roughly 7.1% appearing a single time and about 15% taken by the ten largest. These sequences were also reported in another study, on T cells expressing NK-cell markers.

The sequenced material came from CD8+ T cells sorted from blood. The receptor set was obtained from a woman aged 18-30 years in good health.

The chain carries TRBV6-5 and TRBJ2-1; 8 bases align to TRBD2. V shed 2 bases and J 1 base; nucleotides not matched to a gene: 7. The germline gives CDR1 MNHEY, CDR2 SVGAGI. The CDR3 length is 17 residues. CDR3 sequence: CASSYVSGAWSYNEQFF. CDR3 DNA sequence: TGTGCCAGCAGTTACGTTAGCGGGGCATGGTCCTACAATGAGCAGTTCTTC.

This clonotype was counted ten times or more. This chain links TRBV3-1 with TRBJ2-7; D is possibly TRBD1 or TRBD2 (5 bases each). Germline V gene lookup returns CDR1 LGHDT and CDR2 YNNKEL (reference sequence). The CDR3 contains 17 residues. The ends were cut back, 4 bases at V and 4 bases at J, with 23 bases in the middle. The CDR3 sequence is CASSPAPDSRGRYEQYF. The CDR3 DNA sequence: TGTGCCAGCAGCCCAGCACCAGACAGTCGGGGTCGATACGAGCAGTACTTC.

This clonotype appeared a few times. CDR3 DNA: TGCAGTGCTAGAGACGTCAAGGCTTACGAGCAGTACTTC. Encoded protein: CSARDVKAYEQYF. V usage is TRBV20-1 and J usage is TRBJ2-7, with D hard to call. This CDR3 comprises 13 residues. Germline V gene lookup returns CDR1 DFQATT and CDR2 SNEGSKA (reference sequence). Trimming took 0 bases from V and 4 from J, leaving 10 bases between them.

This clonotype was detected many times. The V gene is TRBV10-3, the J gene TRBJ2-7; D assignment may be TRBD1 or TRBD2 (5 bases each). The CDR3 runs to 12 residues. From germline, CDR1 is ENHRY and CDR2 SYGVKD. The CDR3 sequence is CGIRDEAYEQYF. The CDR3 DNA reads TGTGGCATAAGGGACGAAGCCTACGAGCAGTACTTC.

This clonotype was seen ten or more times. The chain is built from TRBV27 and TRBJ2-7; 7 positions agree with TRBD1. Germline V gene data show CDR1 as MNHEY and CDR2 as SMNVEV (reference sequence). This CDR3 contains 15 residues. V lost 6 bases and J lost 0; bases outside the gene matches: 8. The CDR3: CASSLGQISSYEQYF. The CDR3 nucleotides read TGTGCCAGCAGCCTGGGACAGATCTCCTCCTACGAGCAGTACTTC.

The chain has TRBV11-2 and TRBJ2-5; 7 bases are shared with TRBD1. Germline lookup yields CDR1 SGHAT and CDR2 FQNNGV. There are 16 residues in the CDR3. After removal of 5 bases from V and 0 bases from J, the junction contained 9 bases not matched to a gene. The CDR3 here is CASSVSTGTDQETQYF. The CDR3 region has the DNA TGTGCCAGCAGCGTCTCCACCGGGACAGACCAAGAGACCCAGTACTTC.

This clonotype has more than one count but fewer than ten. The gene calls are TRBV20-1 and TRBJ2-5; 11 bases line up with TRBD2. The CDR3 runs to 19 residues. J was trimmed by 0 bases and V by 2 bases; bases with no gene match: 14. Germline values: CDR1 DFQATT, CDR2 SNEGSKA (reference sequence). The CDR3 here is CSARPTRLSSGGYQETQYF. The DNA for the CDR3 is TGCAGTGCTAGACCCACGAGACTATCTAGCGGGGGGTACCAAGAGACCCAGTACTTC.

This clonotype was detected ten times or more. This chain uses TRBV6-1 with TRBJ2-2; 7 bases are a match to TRBD2. Looked up from germline, CDR1 is MNHNS and CDR2 is SASEGT. J gave up 0 bases and V 6 bases, and 4 bases lay outside the gene matches. The length of the CDR3 is 15 residues. CDR3 sequence reads: CASRIAGPNTGELFF. CDR3 bases: TGTGCCAGCAGGATAGCGGGTCCGAACACCGGGGAGCTGTTTTTT.

The rearrangement uses TRBV9 and TRBJ1-2; no reliable D call. Per the germline V gene, CDR1 is SGDLS and CDR2 is YYNGEE. The CDR3 runs to 11 residues. V dropped 4 bases and J dropped 5 bases, with 6 bases sitting between them. The CDR3 nucleotides are TGTGCCAGCAGCACCCAGTATGGCTACACCTTC. This codes for CASSTQYGYTF.

The J gene is TRBJ2-5, the V gene TRBV14; 11 positions match TRBD1. Germline V CDR1 and CDR2: SGHDN, FVKESK. Unmatched junction bases numbered 1, after V lost 4 bases and J lost 3 bases. CDR3 length: 14 amino acids. CDR3 amino acids: CASSPGQGEETQYF. DNA for the CDR3: TGTGCCAGCAGCCCGGGACAGGGGGAAGAGACCCAGTACTTC.

The CDR3 sequence: CSARAENTEAFF. CDR3 sequence (DNA): TGCAGCGCGCGGGCGGAGAACACTGAAGCTTTCTTT. V and J are TRBV29-1 and TRBJ1-1; D not certain. The CDR3 totals 12 residues. CDR1 and CDR2 (germline): SQVTM, ANQGSEA. V was pared by 7 bases and J by 1 base, with 10 bases between.

This clonotype was seen ten or more times. V and J are TRBV11-2 and TRBJ1-1; D not certain. V lost 5 bases to trimming and J lost 4 bases, with 14 bases between them. Germline V CDR1 and CDR2: SGHAT, FQNNGV. The CDR3 has 14 amino acids. CDR3 loop: CASSSGPGFTEAFF. The CDR3 DNA sequence: TGTGCCAGCAGCAGTGGACCGGGATTCACTGAAGCTTTCTTT.

In its sample, this clonotype was seen many times. The rearrangement links TRBV7-9 to TRBJ1-5; 8 bases fit TRBD1. J lost 6 bases, V lost 4 bases, and 8 bases had no gene match. This CDR3 contains 15 residues. Germline CDR1 and CDR2: SEHNR and FQNEAQ (reference sequence). As DNA, the CDR3 is TGTGCCAGCAGCTCTTCGGACAGGGAGGGTCAGCCCCAGCATTTT. Protein: CASSSSDREGQPQHF. The entire variable domain, with the rest obtained from reference TRBV7-9 and TRBJ1-5, is as follows: DTGVSQNPRHKITKRGQNVTFRCDPISEHNRLYWYRQTLGQGPEFLTYFQNEAQLEKSRLLSDRFSAERPKGSFSTLEIQRTEQGDSAMYLCASSSSDREGQPQHFGDGTRLSIL.